This T cell receptor beta chain was captured in a study of cytomegalovirus exposure and HLA in healthy donors. The study's findings and limits: Highly shared sequence variants in one cluster were likely a sequencing artifact.

The PCR contained 60 Vbeta and 13 Jbeta primers. Produced via immunoSEQ multiplex PCR; TCRdb's table is partial and in-frame only. In the table there are approximately 190,000 clones, about 80% of which are singletons. There are a few counts of this clone. Its antigen is currently unknown. Germline values: CDR1 KGHSY, CDR2 FQNENV. With 3 bases removed from V and 5 bases from J, the gap between germline ends came to 16 bases. CDR3 length equals 15 residues. The sequenced sample was PBMCs. This TCR was sampled from a woman aged 18-29 years in good health and CMV-seropositive. The J gene is TRBJ1-1, the V gene TRBV16, with a tentative D call TRBD1 (5 bases). The CDR3, as DNA: TGTGCCAGCAGCCACCTTGGGGGGGGGAGTACTGAAGCTTTCTTT. Its protein product is CASSHLGGGSTEAFF. The entire variable domain, with the rest obtained from reference TRBV16 and TRBJ1-1, is as follows: GEEVAQTPKHLVRGEGQKAKLYCAPIKGHSYVFWYQQVLKNEFKFLISFQNENVFDETGMPKERFSAKCLPNSPCSLEIQATKLEDSAVYFCASSHLGGGSTEAFFGQGTRLTVV.